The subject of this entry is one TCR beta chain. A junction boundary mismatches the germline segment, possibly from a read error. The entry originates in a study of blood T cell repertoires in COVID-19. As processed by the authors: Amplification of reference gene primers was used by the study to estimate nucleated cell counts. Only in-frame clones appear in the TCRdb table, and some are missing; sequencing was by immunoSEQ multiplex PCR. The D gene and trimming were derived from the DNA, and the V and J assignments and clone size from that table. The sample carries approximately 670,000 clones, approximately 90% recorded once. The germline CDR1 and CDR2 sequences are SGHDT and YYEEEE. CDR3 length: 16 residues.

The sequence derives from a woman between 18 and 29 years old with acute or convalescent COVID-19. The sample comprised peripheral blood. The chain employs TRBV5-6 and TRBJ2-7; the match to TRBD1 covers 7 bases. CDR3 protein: CASSLARKGASSEQYF. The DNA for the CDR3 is TGTGCCAGCAGCTTGGCCAGGAAGGGGGCCTCCTCCGAGCAGTACTTC.